This T cell receptor (beta chain) emerged from a study of beta chain features in type 1 diabetes. At the level of the study: Patients shared similar age, gender and cell yields with healthy donors.

Details on this clone: Its target is not known.

In all sorted populations, purity surpassed 95%. Expressed TCRB transcripts were sequenced after all isolated RNA was converted to cDNA. Assay used: immunoSEQ multiplex PCR; TCRdb lists only in-frame clones, some missing. The data hold 200,000 to 250,000 clones, with over 8.5% observed a single time. General study points: TCRB rearrangement may or may not be influenced by HLA type; here this remained unresolved.

Trimming stripped 0 bases from V and 7 bases from J, with 8 bases between. Germline V CDR1 and CDR2: SGDLS, YYNGEE. CDR3 size: 12 residues. The source of this sequence is a young woman in good health. Input material: naive CD4+ T cells from blood. The rearrangement uses TRBV9 and TRBJ2-7, with no clear D. As DNA, the CDR3 is TGTGCCAGCAGCGTAGGACCCGGGGAGCAGTACTTC. The encoded protein is CASSVGPGEQYF.